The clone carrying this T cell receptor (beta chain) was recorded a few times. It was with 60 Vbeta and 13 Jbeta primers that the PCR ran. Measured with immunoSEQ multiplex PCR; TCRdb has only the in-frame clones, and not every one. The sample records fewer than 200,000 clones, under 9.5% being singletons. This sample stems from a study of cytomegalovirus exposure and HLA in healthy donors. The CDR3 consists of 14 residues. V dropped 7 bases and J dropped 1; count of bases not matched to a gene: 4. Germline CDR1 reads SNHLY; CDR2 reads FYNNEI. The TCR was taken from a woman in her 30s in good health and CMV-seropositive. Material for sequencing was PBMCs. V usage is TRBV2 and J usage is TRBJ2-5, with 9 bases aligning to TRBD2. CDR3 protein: CASTRGGLQETQYF. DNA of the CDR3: TGTGCCAGCACGCGGGGGGGGCTCCAAGAGACCCAGTACTTC.